These 20 T cell receptor beta chains share one sample of origin, sequenced in a study of beta chain features in type 1 diabetes. General study points: TCRB CDR3s from Type 1 diabetes patients were moderately but significantly shorter in all four CD4+ subsets.

Their specific antigens are unknown. The isolated RNA, all of it, was reverse transcribed, so expressed TCRB transcripts were what got sequenced. The repertoire was sequenced with immunoSEQ multiplex PCR; TCRdb's copy has only in-frame clones and lacks some. The table shows around 300,000 clones, with about 15% occurring only once. The sequencing input was naive CD4+ T cells from blood. These receptors originate from a man younger than 30 with type 1 diabetes.

The chain combines TRBV30 with TRBJ2-3; D perhaps matches TRBD2 (6 bases). The CDR3 covers 15 residues. Trimming pared 0 bases from V and 0 bases from J, leaving 10 bases between. Germline V CDR1 and CDR2: GTSNPN, SVGIG (reference sequence). The CDR3 reads CAWSVRGTSTDTQYF. The DNA for the CDR3 is TGTGCCTGGAGTGTACGGGGGACTAGCACAGATACGCAGTATTTT.

This clone occurred a few times. The V call is TRBV7-9, the J call TRBJ2-3; 9 nucleotides line up with TRBD1. Germline V gives CDR1 SEHNR, CDR2 FQNEAQ (reference sequence). The CDR3 contains 15 residues. The trim removed 5 bases at V and 1 base at J, leaving 4 bases unmatched. As DNA, the CDR3 is TGTGCCAGCAGCCCAGGACAGGGGCGCACAGATACGCAGTATTTT. Translation: CASSPGQGRTDTQYF.

This clone was picked up a small number of times. V and J are TRBV30 and TRBJ2-2; TRBD2 matches at 11 bases. This CDR3 comprises 17 residues. The V gene end was trimmed by 3 bases and the J gene end by 0 bases; junction bases not matched to a gene: 6. Germline V gives CDR1 GTSNPN, CDR2 SVGIG (reference sequence). The CDR3 is CAWRVPSGRPNTGELFF. The CDR3 DNA is TGTGCCTGGAGGGTCCCTAGCGGGAGGCCGAACACCGGGGAGCTGTTTTTT.

The gene calls are TRBV7-2 and TRBJ2-3; D remains unclear. The V and J ends lost 1 base and 2 bases respectively, with 7 bases between them. This CDR3 comprises 14 residues. Germline CDR1 and CDR2: SGHTA and FQGNSA. CDR3 loop: CASSLGALTDTQYF. In DNA form, the CDR3 reads TGTGCCAGCAGCTTAGGAGCCCTCACAGATACGCAGTATTTT. The full variable domain, in which reference TRBV7-2 and TRBJ2-3 provide the parts outside the CDR3, is GAGVSQSPSNKVTEKGKDVELRCDPISGHTALYWYRQSLGQGLEFLIYFQGNSAPDKSGLPSDRFSAERTGGSVSTLTIQRTQQEDSAVYLCASSLGALTDTQYFGPGTRLTVL.

This clone appeared a few times. The gene calls are TRBV2 and TRBJ2-3; D perhaps matches TRBD2 (6 bases). The CDR3 covers 16 residues. The germline V gene has CDR1 SNHLY and CDR2 FYNNEI. V lost 6 bases and J lost 0, with 16 bases in between. The CDR3 spells CASRGTSGSSTDTQYF. The CDR3 DNA follows: TGTGCCAGCAGGGGGACCAGCGGGTCTAGCACAGATACGCAGTATTTT.

The rearrangement joins TRBV30 to TRBJ1-1; D is possibly TRBD1 (6 bases). The ends were cut back, 8 bases at V and 6 bases at J, with 19 bases in the middle. This CDR3 contains 13 residues. CDR1 and CDR2 from the germline V gene are GTSNPN and SVGIG (reference sequence). The CDR3 nucleotides are TGTGCCGTATACAGGGCGGGTTTCGCTGAAGCTTTCTTT. This translates into CAVYRAGFAEAFF.

V is TRBV7-2 and J is TRBJ2-2; 8 bases line up with TRBD1. The CDR3 sequence is 15 residues long. CDR1 is SGHTA and CDR2 is FQGNSA in the germline V gene. V lost 5 bases, J lost 2 bases, and 4 bases stayed unmatched. For the CDR3, the DNA is TGTGCCAGCAGCCCGGACAGGGTCAACACCGGGGAGCTGTTTTTT. Amino acid sequence: CASSPDRVNTGELFF.

V gene TRBV5-1 combines with J gene TRBJ2-7; 12 bases are a match to TRBD1. Germline CDR1 reads SGHRS; CDR2 reads YFSETQ. Trimming cost V 4 bases and J 7 bases; bases outside gene matches: 6. This CDR3 region has 14 residues. CDR3 amino acids: CASSPGTGGWEQYF. The DNA for the CDR3 is TGCGCCAGCAGCCCTGGGACAGGGGGCTGGGAGCAGTACTTC.

This clone turned up a few times. The chain joins TRBV21-1 to TRBJ2-3; the DNA was not used to check the table's D call, TRBD2. TRBV21-1 constitutes a pseudogene. The CDR3 has 15 amino acids. As DNA, the CDR3 is TGTGCCAGCAGAAACCTTGTTGCGCGCACAGATACGCAGTATTTT. This translates into CASRNLVARTDTQYF.

This clone was seen a few times. The V call is TRBV6-5, the J call TRBJ2-7; D possibly corresponds to TRBD2 (5 bases). CDR3 length: 15 residues. V shed 3 bases and J shed 5 bases, with 17 bases lying between them. CDR1 is MNHEY, CDR2 SVGAGI, per germline. CDR3 sequence: CASSYSPAAGNEQYF. DNA for the CDR3: TGTGCCAGCAGTTATTCTCCCGCGGCCGGGAACGAGCAGTACTTC.

This chain uses TRBV19 with TRBJ2-7; perhaps TRBD2 as D (5 bases). V gave up 10 bases and J gave up 0 bases, with 16 bases separating them. The length of the CDR3 is 14 residues. Germline V gene lookup returns CDR1 LNHDA and CDR2 SQIVND (reference sequence). The CDR3 protein is CATTRTLSSYEQYF. The CDR3 DNA sequence: TGTGCCACTACCCGGACTTTGAGCTCCTACGAGCAGTACTTC.

This clone was counted a few times. V usage is TRBV7-2 and J usage is TRBJ2-2; D uncertain. CDR1 and CDR2 (germline): SGHTA, FQGNSA. The CDR3 spans 14 residues. Trimming pared 1 base from V and 6 bases from J, leaving 9 bases between. The CDR3: CASSLVYYPGELFF. The CDR3 bases are TGTGCCAGCAGCTTAGTTTACTATCCCGGGGAGCTGTTTTTT.

The chain employs TRBV6-5 and TRBJ1-2; maybe TRBD1 (6 bases). There are 16 residues in the CDR3. Trimming took 2 bases from V and 5 from J, leaving 18 bases between them. The germline gives CDR1 MNHEY, CDR2 SVGAGI. The CDR3 reads CASSYGGGGVRYGYTF. The CDR3 bases are TGTGCCAGCAGTTACGGGGGCGGGGGGGTGAGGTATGGCTACACCTTC.

As DNA, the CDR3 is TGTGCCAGTAGTTTTCAGGGGGCGAACTACGAGCAGTACTTC. Protein: CASSFQGANYEQYF. This chain uses TRBV19 with TRBJ2-7; TRBD1 agrees at 8 bases. Trimming took 5 bases from V and 3 from J; bases not matched to a gene: 6. The length of the CDR3 is 14 residues. CDR1 is LNHDA and CDR2 is SQIVND in the germline V gene (reference sequence).

This clone was seen a few times. The CDR3: CASSLRLALDTQYF. CDR3 nucleotide sequence: TGTGCCAGCAGCTTAAGACTAGCGCTAGATACGCAGTATTTT. The V and J genes are TRBV7-2 and TRBJ2-3, with TRBD2 matching 8 bases. CDR3 length: 14 amino acids. The V segment lost 2 bases and the J segment 5 bases; nucleotides outside the gene matches: 3. Germline lookup yields CDR1 SGHTA and CDR2 FQGNSA.

The rearrangement joins TRBV28 to TRBJ1-4, with D possibly TRBD1 on 5 matching bases. There are 14 residues in the CDR3. The ends were cut back, 2 bases at V and 8 bases at J, with 12 bases in the middle. The germline V gene encodes CDR1 MDHEN and CDR2 SYDVKM. The CDR3 region is CASSLGRAGEKLFF. The CDR3 nucleotides read TGTGCCAGCAGTTTAGGCAGGGCGGGGGAAAAACTGTTTTTT.

This chain joins TRBV10-2 and TRBJ2-1; the D gene is possibly TRBD2 (5 bases). Looked up from germline, CDR1 is WSHSY and CDR2 is SAAADI. The V and J ends lost 10 bases and 14 bases respectively, with 21 bases between them. The CDR3 contains 12 residues. The CDR3 loop is CATRHTLEEEFF. The DNA of the CDR3 is TGCGCCACCAGGCATACGCTAGAGGAGGAGTTCTTC.

The chain recombines TRBV28 with TRBJ2-2; TRBD2 matches 9 bases. CDR1 and CDR2 from the germline V gene are MDHEN and SYDVKM. The CDR3 is 16 amino acids. The J segment lost 1 base and the V segment lost 3 bases, leaving 3 bases of the junction unmatched. The CDR3, as DNA: TGTGCCAGCAGTTTGCCTAGCGGGATGAACACCGGGGAGCTGTTTTTT. Protein: CASSLPSGMNTGELFF.

The gene calls are TRBV4-1 and TRBJ2-4, with D perhaps TRBD1 (6 bases). Trimming stripped 4 bases from V and 1 base from J, with 11 bases between. The germline V gene has CDR1 MGHRA and CDR2 YSYEKL. CDR3 length: 15 residues. The CDR3 here is CASSRLGQAKNIQYF. The DNA of the CDR3 is TGCGCCAGCAGCCGCCTAGGACAGGCCAAAAACATTCAGTACTTC.

This clone was counted only a few times. This chain uses TRBV10-3 with TRBJ1-1; 7 nucleotides align to TRBD1. From germline, CDR1 is ENHRY and CDR2 SYGVKD. The CDR3 totals 14 residues. V shed 6 bases, J shed 0 bases, and the junction held 4 bases outside the gene matches. This chain's CDR3 is CAISGQVMNTEAFF. Here the CDR3 DNA reads TGTGCCATCAGCGGACAGGTAATGAACACTGAAGCTTTCTTT.